These 21 T cell receptor beta chains were sequenced from one sample in a study of T cells in Graves' hyperthyroidism and ophthalmopathy (dated by TCRdb to about 2019). Libraries were made using multiplex PCR. Instrument used: Illumina HiSeq 2000. Amplification of TCR beta CDR3 regions was carried out from RNA transcripts. A first-round RT-PCR of the TCR CDR3 used the HTBI primer set with the Qiagen OneStep RT-PCR kit. TCRdb applied fastp at Q25 and MiXCR to the public reads, then kept only in-frame beta chains. Under each unique CDR3 protein, matching rows form one entry showing the most common genes and DNA. The sample includes about 600,000 distinct CDR3 sequences, with roughly 15% observed a single time. Roughly an eighth of the sample is held by the ten biggest clonotypes. Sequenced material: blood. The receptors stem from a woman in her forties or fifties with Graves' ophthalmopathy.

On this clonotype itself: Its ends do not fully match the called genes, so a read error is possible. The chain has TRBV19 and TRBJ2-5, with TRBD2 identical over 9 bases. Germline lookup yields CDR1 LNHDA and CDR2 SQIVND (reference sequence). The CDR3 totals 14 residues. CDR3 DNA: TGTGCCAGTAGTTTAGAGACTAGCGGAGTGACCCAGTACTTC. Its protein is CASSLETSGVTQYF.

In this sample, this clonotype turned up many times. The chain links TRBV2 to TRBJ2-7, with 8 bases identical to TRBD2. The V and J ends lost 4 bases and 3 bases, in that order; junction bases with no gene match: 5. This CDR3 has 14 amino acids. Per germline, CDR1 SNHLY and CDR2 FYNNEI. CDR3 bases: TGTGCCAGCAGTGGGACTAGCCTCCTCTACGAGCAGTACTTC. Translation: CASSGTSLLYEQYF.

This clonotype was counted many times. V is TRBV2 and J is TRBJ2-3; D might be TRBD1 (6 bases). Germline V CDR1 and CDR2: SNHLY, FYNNEI. CDR3 length: 15 residues. Trimming removed 8 bases at V and 5 bases at J, with 20 bases between. CDR3: CASLGTQRFLDTQYF. DNA of the CDR3: TGTGCCAGCCTTGGGACACAGAGGTTTTTAGATACGCAGTATTTT.

In this sample, this clonotype turned up many times. The gene calls are TRBV12-3 or TRBV12-4 and TRBJ1-5; TRBD1 might be the D (5 bases). The V end was cut by 3 bases, the J end by 3 bases, with 9 bases between. This CDR3 region has 14 residues. CDR3 in amino acids: CASSFSGVNQPQHF. The CDR3 nucleotides are TGTGCCAGCAGTTTTTCGGGGGTCAATCAGCCCCAGCATTTT.

This clonotype was counted at least ten times. This chain uses TRBV29-1 with TRBJ2-1; the match to TRBD2 covers 9 bases. The CDR3 consists of 17 residues. J lost 8 bases, V lost 3 bases, and 17 bases had no gene match. The germline V gene encodes CDR1 SQVTM and CDR2 ANQGSEA. The chain's CDR3 is CSVDSHPLAGSGDEQFF. CDR3 DNA sequence: TGCAGCGTTGACTCCCACCCCCTAGCGGGATCTGGGGATGAGCAGTTCTTC.

The chain employs TRBV10-3 and TRBJ2-3, with TRBD2 as a possible D gene (6 bases). The CDR3 has 15 amino acids. Per germline, CDR1 ENHRY and CDR2 SYGVKD. The V and J ends lost 6 bases and 0 bases respectively, with 13 bases between them. This chain's CDR3 is CAIREGPPSTDTQYF. The DNA of the CDR3 is TGTGCCATCAGGGAGGGACCTCCTAGCACAGATACGCAGTATTTT.

This clonotype was seen a handful of times. The rearrangement links TRBV10-3 to TRBJ2-3, with a weak D call TRBD1 (6 bases). Trimming shortened V by 6 bases and J by 0 bases, and 7 bases separated the two germline ends. Germline assignment: CDR1 ENHRY and CDR2 SYGVKD. The CDR3 spans 13 residues. DNA for the CDR3: TGTGCCATCAGGGGGACAAGCACAGATACGCAGTATTTT. This translates into CAIRGTSTDTQYF.

This clonotype was counted at least ten times. The chain has TRBV7-9 and TRBJ2-3, with a weak D call TRBD1 (5 bases). The CDR3 is 13 amino acids. CDR1 is SEHNR, CDR2 FQNEAQ, per germline (reference sequence). Trimming left V 6 bases short and J 7 bases short, with 14 bases between. The CDR3 loop is CASSLTGNHTQYF. The DNA for the CDR3 is TGTGCCAGCAGTCTTACAGGAAACCATACGCAGTATTTT.

This chain links TRBV19 with TRBJ2-5, with D perhaps matching TRBD2 (7 bases). Trimming pared 1 base from V and 5 bases from J, leaving 23 bases between. CDR3 length equals 18 residues. Germline V gene lookup returns CDR1 LNHDA and CDR2 SQIVND (reference sequence). The CDR3 DNA reads TGTGCCAGTAGTATAGCCGGTGGGGGGGGCGTAGGGTCGGAGACCCAGTACTTC. Protein product: CASSIAGGGGVGSETQYF.

There are many counts of this clonotype. CDR3 bases: TGTGCCAGCTCACCATTACCTTACAATGAGCAGTTCTTC. This translates into CASSPLPYNEQFF. This rearrangement joins TRBV18 to TRBJ2-1; D unclear. Germline CDR1 reads KGHSH; CDR2 reads LQKENI. This CDR3 has 13 residues. V was cut by 2 bases and J by 4 bases, with 6 bases left in between.

This clonotype was found many times. This chain connects TRBV13 to TRBJ2-5; a weak D match, TRBD2 (6 bases). Germline V lookup: CDR1 PRHDT, CDR2 FYEKMQ (reference sequence). V was shortened by 2 bases and J by 5 bases, with 12 bases between the two germline ends. The CDR3 covers 14 residues. The CDR3 bases are TGTGCCAGCAGCTTACGGCGGGATCGGGAGACCCAGTACTTC. The encoded protein is CASSLRRDRETQYF.

The V and J genes are TRBV19 and TRBJ2-1; TRBD2 matches 9 bases. CDR1 is LNHDA, CDR2 SQIVND, per germline (reference sequence). The V segment lost 8 bases and the J segment 4 bases; nucleotides outside the gene matches: 6. The CDR3 is made up of 14 amino acids. CDR3: CASPGLARYNEQFF. CDR3 nucleotides: TGTGCCAGTCCGGGACTAGCTAGATACAATGAGCAGTTCTTC.

This clonotype has ten or more counts. Here the CDR3 DNA reads TGTGCCAGCAGCTTAATTCAGCGGGTCGATGAGCAGTTCTTC. This translates into CASSLIQRVDEQFF. This sequence joins TRBV2 and TRBJ2-1; D is possibly TRBD2 (6 bases). The CDR3 is 14 amino acids. Per germline, CDR1 SNHLY and CDR2 FYNNEI. V dropped 6 bases and J dropped 8 bases, with 17 bases sitting between them.

The CDR3 DNA is TGTGCCAGCAGCGGGCTTGTGATAGCGGGAGGAGTAAACATTCAGTACTTC. Translation gives CASSGLVIAGGVNIQYF. The genes are TRBV9 and TRBJ2-4, with TRBD2 matching over 10 bases. The CDR3 covers 17 residues. Per germline, CDR1 SGDLS and CDR2 YYNGEE. Losses at the gene ends were 3 bases for V and 6 bases for J; bases not matched to a gene: 12. The full variable domain, rest sourced from reference TRBV9 and TRBJ2-4, is DSGVTQTPKHLITATGQRVTLRCSPRSGDLSVYWYQQSLDQGLQFLIQYYNGEERAKGNILERFSAQQFPDLHSELNLSSLELGDSALYFCASSGLVIAGGVNIQYFGAGTRLSVL.

This clonotype was seen ten or more times. J is TRBJ2-3 and V is TRBV29-1; D not certain. This CDR3 contains 11 residues. Germline CDR1 reads SQVTM; CDR2 reads ANQGSEA. The CDR3 here is CSASSTDTQYF. The CDR3 coding sequence is TGCAGTGCTAGTTCAACAGATACGCAGTATTTT.

This clonotype was recorded many times. The chain joins TRBV10-3 to TRBJ2-3, with 13 bases identical to TRBD2. The CDR3 contains 16 residues. The junction had 11 bases not matched to a gene; V was cut back by 7 bases and J by 7 bases. Germline V gives CDR1 ENHRY, CDR2 SYGVKD. The CDR3 region is CAINPGTSGTIYTQYF. CDR3 nucleotides: TGTGCCATCAATCCCGGGACTAGCGGGACTATTTATACGCAGTATTTT.

In this sample, this clonotype turned up many times. V and J are TRBV7-2 and TRBJ1-4; D is perhaps TRBD1 (5 bases). Germline V gene sequence: CDR1 SGHTA, CDR2 FQGNSA. The CDR3 extends over 15 amino acids. Trimming stripped 5 bases from V and 4 bases from J, with 14 bases between. The CDR3 loop is CASSTNQGYNEKLFF. In DNA form, the CDR3 reads TGTGCCAGCAGCACCAATCAGGGCTATAATGAAAAACTGTTTTTT.

The chain combines TRBV3-1 with TRBJ1-6; no reliable D call. The CDR3 loop spans 15 amino acids. V was trimmed by 8 bases and J by 7 bases, leaving 18 bases between them. The germline V gene encodes CDR1 LGHDT and CDR2 YNNKEL (reference sequence). CDR3 in amino acids: CASPTEEVYNSPLHF. Written as DNA, the CDR3 is TGTGCCAGCCCCACCGAGGAAGTTTACAATTCACCCCTCCACTTT.

The CDR3 DNA reads as TGTGCCATCAGGGAAGGACAGGACCAGTTTTATGGCTACACCTTC. It yields the protein CAIREGQDQFYGYTF. V gene TRBV10-3 combines with J gene TRBJ1-2; 7 bases match TRBD1. Germline V gives CDR1 ENHRY, CDR2 SYGVKD. V gave up 6 bases and J gave up 5 bases; unmatched junction bases: 12. The CDR3 extends over 15 amino acids.

The chain links TRBV12-5 to TRBJ2-4, with D possibly being TRBD2 (6 bases). The CDR3 loop spans 14 amino acids. Trimming shortened V by 2 bases and J by 8 bases, and 13 bases separated the two germline ends. The germline V gene encodes CDR1 LGHNT and CDR2 FRNRAP. CDR3 in DNA: TGTGCTAGTGGTTTGTTTAGTGGAGGGCACATTCAGTACTTC. It encodes CASGLFSGGHIQYF.

This clonotype was found many times. This chain joins TRBV7-3 and TRBJ2-5; 8 bases align to TRBD2. Germline values: CDR1 SGHTA, CDR2 FQGTGA. After removal of 5 bases from V and 1 base from J, the junction contained 6 bases not matched to a gene. This CDR3 has 15 residues. The DNA of the CDR3 is TGTGCCAGCAGCCCCACGGGGGGGCGCCAAGAGACCCAGTACTTC. This codes for CASSPTGGRQETQYF.